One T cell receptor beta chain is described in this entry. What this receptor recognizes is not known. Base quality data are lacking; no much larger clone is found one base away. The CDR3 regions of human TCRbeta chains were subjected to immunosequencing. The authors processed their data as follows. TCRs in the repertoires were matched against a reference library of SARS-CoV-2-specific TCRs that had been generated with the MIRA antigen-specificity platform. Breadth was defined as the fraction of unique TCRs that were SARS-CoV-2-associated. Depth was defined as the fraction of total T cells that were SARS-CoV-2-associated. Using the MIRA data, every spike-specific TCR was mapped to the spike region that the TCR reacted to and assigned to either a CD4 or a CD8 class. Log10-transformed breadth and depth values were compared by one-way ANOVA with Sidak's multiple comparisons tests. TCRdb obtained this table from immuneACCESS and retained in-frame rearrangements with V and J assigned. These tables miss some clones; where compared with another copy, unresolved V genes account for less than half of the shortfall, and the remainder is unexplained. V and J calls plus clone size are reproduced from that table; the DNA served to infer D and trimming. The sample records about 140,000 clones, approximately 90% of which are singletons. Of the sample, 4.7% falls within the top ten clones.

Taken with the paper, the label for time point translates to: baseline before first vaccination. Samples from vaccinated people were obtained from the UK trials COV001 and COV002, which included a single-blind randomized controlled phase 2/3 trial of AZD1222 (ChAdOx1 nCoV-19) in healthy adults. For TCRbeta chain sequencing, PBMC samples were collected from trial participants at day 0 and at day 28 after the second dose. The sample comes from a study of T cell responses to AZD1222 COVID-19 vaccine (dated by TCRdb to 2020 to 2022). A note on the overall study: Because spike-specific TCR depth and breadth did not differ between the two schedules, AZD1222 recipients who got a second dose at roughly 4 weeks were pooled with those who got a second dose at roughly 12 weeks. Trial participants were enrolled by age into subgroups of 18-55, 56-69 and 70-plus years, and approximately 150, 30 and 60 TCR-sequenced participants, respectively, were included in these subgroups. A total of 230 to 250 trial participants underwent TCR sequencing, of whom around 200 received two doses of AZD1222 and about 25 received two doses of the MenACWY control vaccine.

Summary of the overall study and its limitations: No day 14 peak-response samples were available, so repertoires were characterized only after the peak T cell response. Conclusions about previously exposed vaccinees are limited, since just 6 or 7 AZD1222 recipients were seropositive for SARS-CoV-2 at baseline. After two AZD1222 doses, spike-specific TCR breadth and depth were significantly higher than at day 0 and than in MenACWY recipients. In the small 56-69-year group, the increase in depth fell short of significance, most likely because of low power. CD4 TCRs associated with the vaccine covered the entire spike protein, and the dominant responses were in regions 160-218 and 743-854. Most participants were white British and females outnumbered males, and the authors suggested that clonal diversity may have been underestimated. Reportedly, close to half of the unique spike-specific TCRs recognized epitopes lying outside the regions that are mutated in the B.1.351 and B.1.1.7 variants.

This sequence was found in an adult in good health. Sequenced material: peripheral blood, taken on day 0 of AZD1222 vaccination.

This receptor carries the CDR3 CASYQGAGAEAFF. The DNA is as follows: TGTGCCAGTTATCAGGGGGCTGGGGCTGAAGCTTTCTTT. Recombination connected TRBV6-5 to TRBJ1-1; TRBD1 lines up with 8 middle nucleotides. According to the germline V gene, CDR1 reads MNHEY and CDR2 reads SVGAGI. Taken from cysteine to phenylalanine, the CDR3 has 13 residues. Only the CDR3 DNA stays, 39 bases, in frame from base 1. The germline V and J ends show losses of 9 bases and 6 bases respectively, and no gene match explains 9 bases of the junction.